The 27 T cell receptor beta chains presented below share a single source sample, sequenced in a study of OX40 agonist ivuxolimab in advanced cancers. Only in-frame clones appear in the TCRdb table, and some are missing; sequencing was by immunoSEQ multiplex PCR. This table holds some 80,000 clones, 70% to 90% found once. Sample: CD4+ or CD8+ T cells sorted from blood, taken in a trial of the OX40 agonist ivuxolimab. All receptors derive from an adult with an advanced solid tumor such as melanoma, head and neck, liver or kidney cancer.

In this sample, this clone turned up a few times. V gene TRBV2 combines with J gene TRBJ2-1, with TRBD2 matching over 12 bases. The CDR3 is 19 residues long. J gave up 1 base and V 3 bases, and 10 bases lay outside the gene matches. Germline V CDR1 and CDR2: SNHLY, FYNNEI. CDR3 bases: TGTGCCAGCAGTGATTCTGGACTAGCGGGGATATTATCCTACAATGAGCAGTTCTTC. Translated: CASSDSGLAGILSYNEQFF.

A few counts support this clone. This chain joins TRBV5-1 and TRBJ2-7, with TRBD1 matching over 8 bases. Germline CDR1 is SGHRS and CDR2 is YFSETQ. Trimming removed 0 bases from V and 7 bases from J; junction bases left unmatched: 6. The CDR3 is 14 amino acids. CDR3 nucleotide sequence: TGCGCCAGCAGCTTGGGACAGGGGTTTAGGGAGCAGTACTTC. This sequence encodes CASSLGQGFREQYF.

V usage is TRBV4-2 and J usage is TRBJ1-3; D not certain. The ends were cut back, 4 bases at V and 0 bases at J, with 16 bases in the middle. Germline V gene data show CDR1 as LGHNA and CDR2 as YNFKEQ. This CDR3 spans 17 amino acids. CDR3 protein: CASSPRLLSDSGNTIYF. CDR3 sequence (DNA): TGTGCCAGCAGCCCACGACTTCTTTCAGACTCTGGAAACACCATATATTTT.

V gene TRBV11-2 combines with J gene TRBJ2-5; weak D call: TRBD2 (5 bases). Trimming left V 5 bases short and J 2 bases short, with 15 bases between. The CDR3 is 15 amino acids. Germline V lookup: CDR1 SGHAT, CDR2 FQNNGV. The DNA for the CDR3 is TGTGCCAGCAGCCCGCGCGGGTTTCCTCAAGAGACCCAGTACTTC. Amino acid sequence: CASSPRGFPQETQYF.

The rearrangement uses TRBV27 and TRBJ2-2; 11 nucleotides align to TRBD2. The CDR3 loop spans 16 amino acids. Losses at the gene ends were 8 bases for V and 8 bases for J; bases not matched to a gene: 13. From germline, CDR1 is MNHEY and CDR2 SMNVEV (reference sequence). CDR3 nucleotides: TGTGCCAGCCAAACCTTAGCGGGAGGGCCTGTAGGGGAGCTGTTTTTT. Amino acids: CASQTLAGGPVGELFF.

The CDR3 reads CASLRPGPLNTGELFF. The DNA for the CDR3 is TGTGCCAGCCTCAGGCCAGGACCCCTTAACACCGGGGAGCTGTTTTTT. The rearrangement uses TRBV18 and TRBJ2-2; no definite D call. Germline V CDR1 and CDR2: KGHSH, LQKENI. V dropped 8 bases and J dropped 2 bases, with 18 bases sitting between them. CDR3 length: 16 residues.

The chain links TRBV6-6 to TRBJ2-4; tentatively, D is TRBD1 (5 bases). CDR3 length: 13 amino acids. V was shortened by 5 bases and J by 6 bases, with 11 bases between the two germline ends. Germline V gives CDR1 MNHNY, CDR2 SVGAGI (reference sequence). Written as DNA, the CDR3 is TGTGCCAGCAGTGTAGACAGCCTAAACATTCAGTACTTC. Residues: CASSVDSLNIQYF.

This clone was counted only a few times. The J gene is TRBJ1-6, the V gene TRBV2, with no clear D. Trimming pared 1 base from V and 14 bases from J, leaving 18 bases between. In germline, CDR1 is SNHLY, CDR2 FYNNEI. The CDR3 loop spans 15 amino acids. This CDR3 is CASSEGRSQTLTLHF. The CDR3 nucleotides read TGTGCCAGCAGTGAAGGTCGCAGCCAGACCTTAACCCTCCACTTT.

This sequence joins TRBV6-6 and TRBJ1-1; tentatively, D is TRBD1 (5 bases). There are 14 residues in the CDR3. The germline V gene encodes CDR1 MNHNY and CDR2 SVGAGI (reference sequence). V shed 8 bases and J shed 6 bases, with 19 bases lying between them. CDR3 in DNA: TGTGCCAGCGGTTCGGGACTGGGGAGGGCTGAAGCTTTCTTT. As protein: CASGSGLGRAEAFF.

The chain has TRBV5-1 and TRBJ2-6; D gene uncertain. Germline values: CDR1 SGHRS, CDR2 YFSETQ. V was pared by 4 bases and J by 4 bases, with 12 bases between. This CDR3 spans 15 amino acids. The CDR3 loop is CASSLDGSGANVLTF. CDR3 in DNA: TGCGCCAGCAGCCTGGACGGGTCAGGGGCCAACGTCCTGACTTTC. Full variable domain (missing parts from reference TRBV5-1 and TRBJ2-6): KAGVTQTPRYLIKTRGQQVTLSCSPISGHRSVSWYQQTPGQGLQFLFEYFSETQRNKGNFPGRFSGRQFSNSRSEMNVSTLELGDSALYLCASSLDGSGANVLTFGAGSRLTVL.

The chain joins TRBV10-3 to TRBJ2-3; 7 bases match TRBD2. The length of the CDR3 is 15 residues. The V segment lost 2 bases and the J segment 3 bases; nucleotides outside the gene matches: 5. Per the germline V gene, CDR1 is ENHRY and CDR2 is SYGVKD. CDR3 region: CAISEVLAATDTQYF. Written as DNA, the CDR3 is TGTGCCATCAGTGAGGTGCTAGCGGCTACAGATACGCAGTATTTT.

V and J are TRBV27 and TRBJ1-4; D not resolved. Looked up from germline, CDR1 is MNHEY and CDR2 is SMNVEV (reference sequence). This CDR3 region has 17 residues. The V end lost 6 bases, the J end lost 0 bases, and 17 bases lay between the germline ends. CDR3 protein: CASSPSGWFATNEKLFF. As DNA, the CDR3 is TGTGCCAGCAGCCCGTCGGGGTGGTTTGCAACTAATGAAAAACTGTTTTTT.

Details on this clone: One junction end disagrees with the germline gene, perhaps due to a read error. The chain uses TRBV18 and TRBJ1-2; possibly TRBD1 for D (5 bases). The CDR3 extends over 13 amino acids. The germline V gene has CDR1 KGHSH and CDR2 LQKENI. The CDR3 sequence is CASSESQGHGYAF. The DNA of the CDR3 is TGTGCCAGCTCAGAGAGCCAGGGCCATGGCTACGCCTTC. Based on the CDR3 plus reference TRBV18 and TRBJ1-2, the full variable domain is NAGVMQNPRHLVRRRGQEARLRCSPMKGHSHVYWYRQLPEEGLKFMVYLQKENIIDESGMPKERFSAEFPKEGPSILRIQQVVRGDSAAYFCASSESQGHGYAFGSGTRLTVV.

This clone was seen once. The V call is TRBV25-1, the J call TRBJ2-3; D gene unclear. CDR3 length: 13 amino acids. Germline CDR1 MGHDK, CDR2 SYGVNS. The V and J ends lost 6 bases and 1 base respectively, with 8 bases between them. This CDR3 reads CASSQRGTDTQYF. CDR3 in DNA: TGTGCCAGCAGCCAGCGCGGCACAGATACGCAGTATTTT.

The CDR3 coding sequence is TGTGCCAGCAGCCTCCCGGGGGGCGGGAGGACTGAAGCTTTCTTT. Encoded protein: CASSLPGGGRTEAFF. The rearrangement links TRBV5-8 to TRBJ1-1, with a weak D call TRBD1 (6 bases). Between the trimmed V and J ends, which lost 4 bases and 5 bases, there was a span of 18 bases. The length of the CDR3 is 15 residues. The germline V gene has CDR1 SGHTS and CDR2 YDEGEE.

The chain employs TRBV6-5 and TRBJ2-7; D is possibly TRBD1 (5 bases). This CDR3 comprises 13 residues. The V end lost 5 bases, the J end lost 1 base, and 9 bases lay between the germline ends. The germline gives CDR1 MNHEY, CDR2 SVGAGI. CDR3 region: CASSQDISYEQYF. DNA for the CDR3: TGTGCCAGCAGTCAGGACATATCCTACGAGCAGTACTTC.

J is TRBJ2-3 and V is TRBV5-1; TRBD1 aligns across 10 bases. The trim removed 7 bases at V and 0 bases at J, leaving 5 bases unmatched. Germline assignment: CDR1 SGHRS and CDR2 YFSETQ. The CDR3 is 15 residues long. CDR3 loop: CASGDRGLSTDTQYF. The CDR3, as DNA: TGCGCCAGCGGCGACAGGGGGCTGAGCACAGATACGCAGTATTTT.

The rearrangement links TRBV18 to TRBJ2-1; 9 nucleotides match TRBD2. V trimming: 0 bases; J trimming: 5 bases; junction bases outside the gene matches: 5. CDR3 size: 16 residues. Germline CDR1 is KGHSH and CDR2 is LQKENI. CDR3 bases: TGTGCCAGCTCACCACCAGGACTAGCGATAAACAATGAGCAGTTCTTC. This codes for CASSPPGLAINNEQFF.

The chain carries TRBV5-1 and TRBJ2-4; 9 bases are shared with TRBD2. After removal of 3 bases from V and 8 bases from J, the junction contained 6 bases not matched to a gene. Germline V lookup: CDR1 SGHRS, CDR2 YFSETQ. CDR3 length: 14 amino acids. In DNA, the CDR3 is TGCGCCAGCAGCTCCGGCGGCGGGGGGGACATTCAGTACTTC. This translates into CASSSGGGGDIQYF.

This chain connects TRBV5-1 to TRBJ1-5; D might be TRBD1 (6 bases). V shed 0 bases and J shed 2 bases, with 9 bases lying between them. CDR1 and CDR2 from the germline V gene are SGHRS and YFSETQ. The CDR3 spans 15 residues. Written as DNA, the CDR3 is TGCGCCAGCAGCTTGGCAGGGGTCGGCAATCAGCCCCAGCATTTT. It yields the protein CASSLAGVGNQPQHF.

The genes are TRBV14 and TRBJ1-4, with D possibly matching TRBD1 (5 bases). This CDR3 comprises 16 residues. Trimming stripped 1 base from V and 4 bases from J, with 13 bases between. Germline lookup yields CDR1 SGHDN and CDR2 FVKESK. The CDR3 region is CASSQARGGDNEKLFF. For the CDR3, the DNA is TGTGCCAGCAGCCAAGCTCGGGGGGGGGATAATGAAAAACTGTTTTTT.

About this clone itself: Distinct nucleotide sequences in the sample also encode this CDR3. The genes are TRBV5-4 and TRBJ2-2; the D gene could be TRBD1 or TRBD2 (5 bases each). Germline assignment: CDR1 SGHNT and CDR2 YYREEE (reference sequence). The CDR3 length is 15 residues. V lost 2 bases, J lost 0 bases, and 8 bases lay in between. CDR3 amino acids: CASSLGTANTGELFF. The CDR3 bases are TGTGCCAGCAGCTTAGGGACGGCGAACACCGGGGAGCTGTTTTTT.

This chain connects TRBV6-6 to TRBJ1-5; D uncertain. The CDR3 contains 12 residues. V was trimmed by 5 bases and J by 5 bases, leaving 7 bases between them. The germline V gene has CDR1 MNHNY and CDR2 SVGAGI (reference sequence). Here the CDR3 DNA reads TGTGCCAGCAGTCCTGGTTATCAGCCCCAGCATTTT. Encoded protein: CASSPGYQPQHF.

The chain links TRBV9 to TRBJ1-1; D is unclear. Between the trimmed V and J ends, which lost 3 bases and 0 bases, there was a span of 12 bases. Germline V gives CDR1 SGDLS, CDR2 YYNGEE. CDR3 size: 15 residues. The CDR3 here is CASSGRGGMNTEAFF. CDR3 nucleotides: TGTGCCAGCAGCGGCCGGGGAGGGATGAACACTGAAGCTTTCTTT.

The rearrangement uses TRBV7-9 and TRBJ2-1; possibly TRBD1 for D (6 bases). Deletions cut 2 bases from V and 0 bases from J, with 8 bases between. The CDR3 extends over 15 amino acids. Germline V gene lookup returns CDR1 SEHNR and CDR2 FQNEAQ (reference sequence). The CDR3 region is CASSLQGSSYNEQFF. The DNA for the CDR3 is TGTGCCAGCAGCTTACAGGGGAGCTCCTACAATGAGCAGTTCTTC. The complete variable domain, with remaining parts taken from reference TRBV7-9 and TRBJ2-1, reads DTGVSQNPRHKITKRGQNVTFRCDPISEHNRLYWYRQTLGQGPEFLTYFQNEAQLEKSRLLSDRFSAERPKGSFSTLEIQRTEQGDSAMYLCASSLQGSSYNEQFFGPGTRLTVL.

The chain links TRBV15 to TRBJ1-3, with D maybe TRBD1 (5 bases). V was shortened by 0 bases and J by 0 bases, with 6 bases between the two germline ends. The CDR3 covers 15 residues. The V gene's germline CDR1 is LNHNV and CDR2 YYDKDF (reference sequence). CDR3 sequence (DNA): TGTGCCACCAGCAGAGATAGGGGCTCTGGAAACACCATATATTTT. It translates to CATSRDRGSGNTIYF.

V gene TRBV9 combines with J gene TRBJ2-3, with 9 bases lining up with TRBD2. Germline CDR1 and CDR2: SGDLS and YYNGEE. The J segment lost 4 bases and the V segment lost 4 bases, leaving 4 bases of the junction unmatched. The CDR3 runs 14 residues. The CDR3 reads CASSLSGSPDTQYF. In nucleotides, the CDR3 is TGTGCCAGCAGCCTTAGCGGGAGCCCAGATACGCAGTATTTT.